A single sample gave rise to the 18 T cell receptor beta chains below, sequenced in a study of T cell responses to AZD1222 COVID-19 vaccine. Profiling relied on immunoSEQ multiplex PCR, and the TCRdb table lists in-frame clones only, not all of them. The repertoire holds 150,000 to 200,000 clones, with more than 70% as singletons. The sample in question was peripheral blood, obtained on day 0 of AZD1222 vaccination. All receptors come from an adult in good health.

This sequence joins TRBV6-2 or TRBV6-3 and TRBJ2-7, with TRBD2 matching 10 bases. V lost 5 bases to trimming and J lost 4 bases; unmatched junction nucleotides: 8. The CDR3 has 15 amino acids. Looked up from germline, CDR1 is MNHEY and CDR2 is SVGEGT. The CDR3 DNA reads TGTGCCAGCAGTCGAACTTCTAGCGGGAGTTACGAGCAGTACTTC. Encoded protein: CASSRTSSGSYEQYF.

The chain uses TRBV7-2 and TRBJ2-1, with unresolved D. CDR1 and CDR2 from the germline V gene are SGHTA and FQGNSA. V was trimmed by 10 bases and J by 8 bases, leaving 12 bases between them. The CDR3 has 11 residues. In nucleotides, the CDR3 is TGTGCCAACTACAGTTGGGATGAGCAGTTCTTC. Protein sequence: CANYSWDEQFF.

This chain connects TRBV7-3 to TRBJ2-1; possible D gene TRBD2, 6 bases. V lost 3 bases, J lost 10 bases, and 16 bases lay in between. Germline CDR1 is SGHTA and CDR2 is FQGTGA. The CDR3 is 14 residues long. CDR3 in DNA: TGTGCCAGCAGCTTGGGGGGTAGTAAGACAGAGCAGTTCTTC. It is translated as CASSLGGSKTEQFF.

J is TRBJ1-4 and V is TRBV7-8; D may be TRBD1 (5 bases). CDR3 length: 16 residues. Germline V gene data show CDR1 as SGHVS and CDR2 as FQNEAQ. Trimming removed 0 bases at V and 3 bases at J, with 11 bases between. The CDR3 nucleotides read TGTGCCAGCAGCTTAGCTGAGGGGCCCTCTAATGAAAAACTGTTTTTT. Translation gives CASSLAEGPSNEKLFF.

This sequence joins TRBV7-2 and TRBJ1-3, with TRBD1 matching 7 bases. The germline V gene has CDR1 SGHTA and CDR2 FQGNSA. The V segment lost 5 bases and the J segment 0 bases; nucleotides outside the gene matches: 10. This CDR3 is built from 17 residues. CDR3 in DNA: TGTGCCAGCAGCCAGGGGGACAACCCTTCCTCTGGAAACACCATATATTTT. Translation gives CASSQGDNPSSGNTIYF.

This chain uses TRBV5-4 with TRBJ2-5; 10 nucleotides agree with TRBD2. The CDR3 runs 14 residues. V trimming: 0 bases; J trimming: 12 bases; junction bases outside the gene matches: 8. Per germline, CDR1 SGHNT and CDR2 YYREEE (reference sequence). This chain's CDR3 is CASSLAGSGGLEYF. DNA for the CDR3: TGTGCCAGCAGCTTGGCGGGTAGCGGGGGGCTCGAGTACTTC.

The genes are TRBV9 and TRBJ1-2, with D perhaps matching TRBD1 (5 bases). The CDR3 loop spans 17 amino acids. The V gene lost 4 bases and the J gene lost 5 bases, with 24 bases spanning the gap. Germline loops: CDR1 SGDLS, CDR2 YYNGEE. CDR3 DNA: TGTGCCAGCAGCCCCCCACTTCTGAGGGGAATTATGTATGGCTACACCTTC. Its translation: CASSPPLLRGIMYGYTF.

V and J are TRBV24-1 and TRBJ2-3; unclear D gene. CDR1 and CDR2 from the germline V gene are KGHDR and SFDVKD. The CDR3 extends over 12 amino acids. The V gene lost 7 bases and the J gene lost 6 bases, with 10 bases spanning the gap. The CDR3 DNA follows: TGTGCCACCAGCCCCTACGGCGATACGCAGTATTTT. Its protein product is CATSPYGDTQYF.

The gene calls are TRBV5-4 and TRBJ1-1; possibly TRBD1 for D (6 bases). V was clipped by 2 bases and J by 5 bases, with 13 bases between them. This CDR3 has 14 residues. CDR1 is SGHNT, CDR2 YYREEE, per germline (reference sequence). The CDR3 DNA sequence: TGTGCCAGCAGCTTAGGAACAGGGCGGACTGAAGCTTTCTTT. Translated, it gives CASSLGTGRTEAFF.

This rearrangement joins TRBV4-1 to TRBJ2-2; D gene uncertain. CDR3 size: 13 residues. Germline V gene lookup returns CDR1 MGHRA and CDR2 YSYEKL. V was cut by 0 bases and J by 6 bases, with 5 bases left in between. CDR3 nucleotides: TGCGCCAGCAGCCAAGAACGGGCCGGGGAGCTGTTTTTT. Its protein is CASSQERAGELFF.

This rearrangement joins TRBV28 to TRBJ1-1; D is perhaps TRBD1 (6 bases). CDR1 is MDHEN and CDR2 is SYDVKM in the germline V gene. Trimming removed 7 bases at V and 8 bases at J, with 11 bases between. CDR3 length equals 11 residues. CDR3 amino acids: CASTRGTEAFF. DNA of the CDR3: TGTGCCAGCACACGGGGGACAGAAGCTTTCTTT.

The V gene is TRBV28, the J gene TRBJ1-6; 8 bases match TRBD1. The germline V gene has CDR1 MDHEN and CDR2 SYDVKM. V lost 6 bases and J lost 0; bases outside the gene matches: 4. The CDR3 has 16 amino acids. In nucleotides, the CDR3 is TGTGCCAGCAGCTGGACAGGGAGCTCCTATAATTCACCCCTCCACTTT. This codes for CASSWTGSSYNSPLHF.

The CDR3 loop is CASSMRVGTGTGELFF. As DNA, the CDR3 is TGTGCCAGTAGTATGAGGGTCGGTACGGGCACCGGGGAGCTGTTTTTT. The gene calls are TRBV19 and TRBJ2-2; TRBD2 is a possible D gene (5 bases). V lost 3 bases to trimming and J lost 4 bases, with 15 bases between them. Germline CDR1 LNHDA, CDR2 SQIVND (reference sequence). The CDR3 covers 16 residues.

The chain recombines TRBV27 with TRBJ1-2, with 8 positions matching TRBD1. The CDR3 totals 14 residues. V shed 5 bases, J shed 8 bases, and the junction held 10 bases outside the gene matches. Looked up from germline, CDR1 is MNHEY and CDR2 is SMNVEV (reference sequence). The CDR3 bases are TGTGCCAGCAGTGTAGGGACAGGAGGTCGAGGCTACACCTTC. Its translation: CASSVGTGGRGYTF.

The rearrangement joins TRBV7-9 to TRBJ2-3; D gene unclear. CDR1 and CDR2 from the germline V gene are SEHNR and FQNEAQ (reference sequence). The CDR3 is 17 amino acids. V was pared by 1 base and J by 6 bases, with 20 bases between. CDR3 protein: CASSLGDYGYLSDTQYF. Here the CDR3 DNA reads TGTGCCAGCAGCTTAGGAGATTATGGATATCTCTCTGATACGCAGTATTTT.

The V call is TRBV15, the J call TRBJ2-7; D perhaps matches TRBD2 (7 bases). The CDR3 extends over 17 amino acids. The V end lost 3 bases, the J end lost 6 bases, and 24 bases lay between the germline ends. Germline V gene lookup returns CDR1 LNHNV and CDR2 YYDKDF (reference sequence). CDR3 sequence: CATSSGGGRAGGREQYF. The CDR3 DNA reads TGTGCCACCAGCAGCGGAGGCGGGCGTGCCGGGGGGCGCGAGCAGTACTTC.

The CDR3 here is CASSKTTGMTDTQYF. The CDR3 bases are TGTGCCAGCAGCAAAACTACAGGGATGACAGATACGCAGTATTTT. The rearrangement joins TRBV7-2 to TRBJ2-3; tentative D call: TRBD1 (6 bases). The CDR3 length is 15 residues. Germline CDR1 reads SGHTA; CDR2 reads FQGNSA. The ends were cut back, 5 bases at V and 3 bases at J, with 15 bases in the middle.

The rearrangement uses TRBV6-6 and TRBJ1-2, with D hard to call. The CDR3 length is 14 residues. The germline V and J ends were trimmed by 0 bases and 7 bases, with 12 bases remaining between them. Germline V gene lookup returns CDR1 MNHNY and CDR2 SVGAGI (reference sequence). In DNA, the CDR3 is TGTGCCAGCAGTTACTCCACGGGGTCGAGTGGCTACACCTTC. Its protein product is CASSYSTGSSGYTF.